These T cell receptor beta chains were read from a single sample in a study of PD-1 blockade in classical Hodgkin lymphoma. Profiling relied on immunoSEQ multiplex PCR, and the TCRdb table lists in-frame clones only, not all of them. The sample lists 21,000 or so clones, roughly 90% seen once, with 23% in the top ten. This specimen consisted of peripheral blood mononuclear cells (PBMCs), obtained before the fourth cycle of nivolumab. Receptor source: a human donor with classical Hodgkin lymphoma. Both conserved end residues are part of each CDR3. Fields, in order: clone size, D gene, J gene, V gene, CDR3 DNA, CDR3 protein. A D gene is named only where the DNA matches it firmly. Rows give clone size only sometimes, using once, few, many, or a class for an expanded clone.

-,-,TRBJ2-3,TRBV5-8,TGTGCCAGCAGTACGCAGTATTTT,CASSTQYF
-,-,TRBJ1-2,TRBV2,TGTGCCAGCAGTGACTCGGCCGGGTTCGGCTACACCTTC,CASSDSAGFGYTF
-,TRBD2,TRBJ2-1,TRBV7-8,TGTGCCAGCAGCCGATCCGGGACTAGCGGAGCCTACAATGAGCAGTTCTTC,CASSRSGTSGAYNEQFF
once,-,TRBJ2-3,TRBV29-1,TGCAGCGTTGTCGGGAGACAGGGAGGAATCTTGCGTGGCACAGATACGCAGTATTTT,CSVVGRQGGILRGTDTQYF
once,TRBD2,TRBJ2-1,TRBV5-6,TGTGCCAGCAGCTTAGCGGGGTCCTACAATGAGCAGTTCTTC,CASSLAGSYNEQFF
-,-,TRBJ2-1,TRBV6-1,TGTGCCAGCAGTCACAACAGTGACAATGAGCAGTTCTTC,CASSHNSDNEQFF
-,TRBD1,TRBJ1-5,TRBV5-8,TGTGCCAGCAGCTTATCTGGAGACAGGGTTATCTATCAGCCCCAGCATTTT,CASSLSGDRVIYQPQHF
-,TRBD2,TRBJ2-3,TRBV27,TGTGCCAACCAAGGACTAGCGGGAGTTCCGGGAGAAGATACGCAGTATTTT,CANQGLAGVPGEDTQYF
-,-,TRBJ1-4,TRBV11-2,TGTGCCAGCAGCTTAATCGGGGGTGTCGGTGAAAAACTGTTTTTT,CASSLIGGVGEKLFF
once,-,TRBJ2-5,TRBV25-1,TGTGCCAGCAGTCCCCTAGGTACCTGGGGTGGGGAGACCCAGTACTTC,CASSPLGTWGGETQYF
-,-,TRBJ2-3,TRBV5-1,TGCGCCAGCAGCTTGCAGGGCAGCAGCACAGATACGCAGTATTTT,CASSLQGSSTDTQYF
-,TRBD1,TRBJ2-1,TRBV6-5,TGTGCCAGCAGTTACTCGCTTTGGACAGGAGGTGAGCAGTTCTTC,CASSYSLWTGGEQFF
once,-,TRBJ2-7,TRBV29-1,TGCAGCGTTGAAGGAATGGGGGGTCCCTACGAGCAGTACTTC,CSVEGMGGPYEQYF
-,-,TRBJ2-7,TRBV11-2,TGTGCCAGCAGCTCCCGGGCCTACGAGCAGTACTTC,CASSSRAYEQYF
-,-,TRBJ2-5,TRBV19,TGTGCCAGTAGTACCCACCGGGGGGCCCAAGAGACCCAGTACTTC,CASSTHRGAQETQYF
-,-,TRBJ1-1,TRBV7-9,TGTGCCAGCAGCCAACGGACAGCGAACACTGAAGCTTTCTTT,CASSQRTANTEAFF
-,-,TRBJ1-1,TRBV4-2,TGTGCCAGCAGCCAGAGAGGGGAGAGGAACACTGAAGCTTTCTTT,CASSQRGERNTEAFF
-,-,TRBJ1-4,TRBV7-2,TGTGCCAGCAGCTTTGGCTATCGGCACAGGCCCCCTGAAAAACTGTTTTTT,CASSFGYRHRPPEKLFF
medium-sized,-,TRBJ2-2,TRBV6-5,TGTGCCAGCAGATTTAGGGGGGGCGCGACCGGGGAGCTGTTTTTT,CASRFRGGATGELFF
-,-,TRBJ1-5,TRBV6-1,TGTGCCAGCAGTGAAGGGTCGATGGTTTGGGGCAATCAGCCCCAGCATTTT,CASSEGSMVWGNQPQHF
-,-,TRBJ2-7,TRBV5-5,TGTGCCAGCAGCCAAGGTCCTGGCGATAGCTCCTACGAGCAGTACTTC,CASSQGPGDSSYEQYF
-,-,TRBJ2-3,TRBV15,TGTGCCACCAGCCTCCTCGGGCATACTAGCACAGATACGCAGTATTTT,CATSLLGHTSTDTQYF
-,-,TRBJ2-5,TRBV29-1,TGCAGCGTTGGGGGGGAGGTCGGTCGAGAGACCCAGTACTTC,CSVGGEVGRETQYF
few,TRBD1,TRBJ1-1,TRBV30,TGTGCCTGGAGTGTTAGGGGGCTAGGAACTTTCTTT,CAWSVRGLGTFF
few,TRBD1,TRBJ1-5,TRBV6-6,TGTGCCAGCAGTACGACAGGGGGTAGGGGGCAGCCCCAGCATTTT,CASSTTGGRGQPQHF
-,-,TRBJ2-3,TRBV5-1,TGCGCCAGCAGCTTACCTAGAGGAAGCACAGATACGCAGTATTTT,CASSLPRGSTDTQYF
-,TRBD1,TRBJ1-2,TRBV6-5,TGTGCCAGCAGTTACTCGAGAGGGGGCGCCGATGGCTACACCTTC,CASSYSRGGADGYTF
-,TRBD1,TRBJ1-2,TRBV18,TGTGCCAGCTCACCAGGGACAGGGGGGAATGGCTACACCTTC,CASSPGTGGNGYTF
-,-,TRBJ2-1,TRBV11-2,TGTGCCAGCAGCTTAGCGGGAGTTCGCAATGAGCAGTTCTTC,CASSLAGVRNEQFF
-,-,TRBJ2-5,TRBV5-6,TGTGCCAGCAGCTGGGAGGAGACCCAGTACTTC,CASSWEETQYF
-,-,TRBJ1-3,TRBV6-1,TGTGCCAGCACCCGGGACTTCTCTGGAAACACCATATATTTT,CASTRDFSGNTIYF
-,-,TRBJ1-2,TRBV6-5,TGTGCCAGCAGTTCGGGCCTTAGGGGCCAGGACTATGGCTACACCTTC,CASSSGLRGQDYGYTF
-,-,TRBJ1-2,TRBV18,TGTGCCAGCTCCTACGACGGGGGGACAAATGGCTACACCTTC,CASSYDGGTNGYTF
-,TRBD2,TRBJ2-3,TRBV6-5,TGTGCCAGCAGAAATAGCGGGGCGAGCACAGATACGCAGTATTTT,CASRNSGASTDTQYF
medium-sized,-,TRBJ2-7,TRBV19,TGTGCCAGTAGTATATCAGGGAACGAGCAGTACTTC,CASSISGNEQYF
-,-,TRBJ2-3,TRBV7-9,TGTGCCAGCAGTGTGGGTAGGGATACGCAGTATTTT,CASSVGRDTQYF
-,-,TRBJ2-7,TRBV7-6,TGTGCTCCAAGCTTAATAGGTAGCTCCTACGAGCAGTACTTC,CAPSLIGSSYEQYF
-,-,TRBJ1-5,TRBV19,TGTGCCAGTAGCAATTTCCCGGACCTTAACCAGCCCCAGCATTTT,CASSNFPDLNQPQHF
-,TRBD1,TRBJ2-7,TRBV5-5,TGTGCCAGCAGCTCACAACAGGGACAGGGGCCCTACTACGAGCAGTACTTC,CASSSQQGQGPYYEQYF
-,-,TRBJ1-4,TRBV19,TGTGCCAGTACCCGTCCGGGACCCAGCAAGGAAAAACTGTTTTTT,CASTRPGPSKEKLFF
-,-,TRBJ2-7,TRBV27,TGTGCCAGCAGTTTGATCAAAGGGGTACGCGAGCAGTACTTC,CASSLIKGVREQYF
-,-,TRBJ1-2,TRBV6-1,TGTGCCAGCTCAGGGGCCGTGTATGGCTACACCTTC,CASSGAVYGYTF
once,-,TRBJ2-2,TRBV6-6,TGTGCCAGCAAAGGCGGGGGCGAATCGAACACCGGGGAGCTGTTTTTT,CASKGGGESNTGELFF
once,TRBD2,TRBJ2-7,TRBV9,TGTGCCAGCAGCTTCACCGGGACTAGCGACGAGCAGTACTTC,CASSFTGTSDEQYF
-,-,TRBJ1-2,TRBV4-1,TGCGCCAGCAGCCAGGAGGGACGGGTCTATGGCTACACCTTC,CASSQEGRVYGYTF
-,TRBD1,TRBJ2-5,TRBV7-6,TGTGCCAGCAGCTGGGGACAGATCCAAGAGACCCAGTACTTC,CASSWGQIQETQYF
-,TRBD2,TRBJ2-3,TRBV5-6,TGTGCCAGCAGCTCGAGGACTAGCGGTAGCACAGATACGCAGTATTTT,CASSSRTSGSTDTQYF
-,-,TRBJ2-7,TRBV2,TGTGCCAGCAGGGATCCAGGGAGCGCCTACGAGCAGTACTTC,CASRDPGSAYEQYF
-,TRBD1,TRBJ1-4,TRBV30,TGTGCCTGGACACAGGGGAGGGTTACAACTAATGAAAAACTGTTTTTT,CAWTQGRVTTNEKLFF
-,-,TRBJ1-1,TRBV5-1,TGCGCCAGCAGCTTAGGGAACGAGGGTACTGAAGCTTTCTTT,CASSLGNEGTEAFF
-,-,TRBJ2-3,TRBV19,TGTGCCAGTAGTATTGGAGGAGGCACAGATACGCAGTATTTT,CASSIGGGTDTQYF
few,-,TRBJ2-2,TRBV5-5,TGTGCCAGCAGCTTGGTTTCTAGCCCGAACACCGGGGAGCTGTTTTTT,CASSLVSSPNTGELFF
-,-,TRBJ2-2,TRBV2,TGTGCCAGCAGTAAGGCGACGGGAGAGGAACACCGGGGAGCTGTTTTT,CASSKATGEEHRGAVF
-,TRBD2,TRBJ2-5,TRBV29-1,TGCAGCGCCGGCGGGGGACAAGAGACCCAGTACTTC,CSAGGGQETQYF
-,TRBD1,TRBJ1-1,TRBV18,TGTGCCAGCTCACCAAACAGGGGGCATAGCACTGAAGCTTTCTTT,CASSPNRGHSTEAFF
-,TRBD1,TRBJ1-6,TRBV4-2,TGTGCCAGCAGCCACGGGACAGGGGATGCTTCACCCCTCCACTTT,CASSHGTGDASPLHF
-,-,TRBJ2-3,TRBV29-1,TGCAGCGTTGAACCAGGGAGGGATACGCAGTATTTT,CSVEPGRDTQYF
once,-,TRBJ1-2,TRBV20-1,TGCAGTGCTAGATCGGACTATGGCTACACCTTC,CSARSDYGYTF
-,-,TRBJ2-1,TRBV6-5,TGTGCCAGCAGTTGGCGGGTTGCTTACAATGAGCAGTTCTTC,CASSWRVAYNEQFF
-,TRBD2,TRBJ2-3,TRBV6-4,TGTGCCAGCAGTGACACGGGGACTAGAGGCACAGATACGCAGTATTTT,CASSDTGTRGTDTQYF